What follows is one T cell receptor (beta chain) and its context. Its antigen is unknown. No base quality values were provided; no much bigger clone lies one nucleotide off. TCRbeta CDR3 regions were sequenced with the immunoSEQ Assay. After extraction, genomic DNA underwent amplification by bias-controlled multiplex PCR, followed by high-throughput sequencing. As for the authors' bioinformatics: Collapsing and filtering of sequences were performed to quantify the absolute abundance of each unique TCRbeta CDR3 region. Usable DNA was measured by amplifying reference genes present in all nucleated cells, and TCRbeta template counts were normalized to that usable DNA to estimate T cell fraction. Repertoire TCRs were annotated as SARS-CoV-2-specific by exact matching of V gene, CDR3 amino acid sequence and J gene to a known reactive TCR set. The reference SARS-CoV-2 TCR set was obtained from MIRA and was filtered for enrichment in COVID-19-positive ImmuneCODE repertoires, whereby public or cross-reactive TCRs were removed. Using the MIRA antigens, annotated TCRs were further analysed by specific ORF or by position within an ORF. Breadth was defined as the number of annotated unique rearrangements divided by the total number of unique productive rearrangements, and depth was defined as the summed frequency of the annotated unique rearrangements. Two-sided Wilcoxon rank-sum tests were applied when comparing TCR breadth between groups. As stored in TCRdb, this immuneACCESS dataset retains in-frame rearrangements with V and J assigned. A fraction of the clones does not appear; measured against another copy, unresolved V genes explain less than half of the discrepancy, and the remainder lacks a known reason. Clonal size and the V and J genes are those of that table, whereas D and trimming came from the DNA. The sample profile shows about 350,000 clones; 70% to 90% of them were found once. The ten biggest clones cover roughly 3.3% of the sample.

The CDR3 goes from the cysteine to the phenylalanine over 14 residues. Left in the record is the CDR3 DNA by itself, 42 bases read in frame from the first base. From a lookup of the germline V gene (reference sequence), CDR1 and CDR2 are MNHEY and SMNVEV. Deletion took 1 base off V and 7 bases off J, with a span of 11 bases between the germline ends. The data originate from a study of Ad26.COV2.S vaccination and SARS-CoV-2 variants (TCRdb year 2021). For the wider study: Donors in the vaccine arm were drawn from COV1001, a phase I-IIa trial of Ad26.COV2.S in healthy adults that was multicentre, randomized, double-blind and placebo-controlled. Ad26.COV2.S was administered intramuscularly at a dose of 5x10^10 or 1x10^11 viral particles, either as one shot or as two shots given 56 days apart. Sequencing of the TCRbeta repertoire served to evaluate the specificity and breadth of SARS-CoV-2-reactive T cell receptors following Ad26.COV2.S vaccination. A total of approximately 32 samples were included in the TCR-sequenced set, comprising around 20 Ad26.COV2.S vaccine recipients, 5 placebo recipients and 8 SARS-CoV-2 convalescent individuals. Participants in the trial were split at random into five groups of five each, receiving low-dose or high-dose Ad26.COV2.S once or twice, or else placebo on both occasions. Investigators remained blinded to trial group allocation during experiments and outcome assessment.

The treatment or condition label for this specimen denotes: some 20 received Ad26.COV2.S at low or high dose, single or two shots; 5 received placebo; per-sample allocation not given. Repertoires of vaccine and placebo recipients were sequenced from samples collected on day 63 after the first injection. Cohort 1b enrolled about two dozen adults aged 18-55 years at a single site in Boston, USA, between 29 July and 7 August 2020. Ad26.COV2.S consisted of a replication-incompetent adenovirus type 26 vector by which a prefusion-stabilized SARS-CoV-2 spike protein from the original Wuhan strain was expressed. General findings and caveats noted by the study authors: Comparing responses between vaccine doses or regimens was not something the study was powered to do. Ad26.COV2.S recipients had higher spike-specific TCR breadth than placebo recipients (P = 0.0014). According to the authors, total T cell responses may have been underestimated by the TCR breadth and depth analyses. After vaccination, spike-specific CD8+ and CD4+ T cell responses were reported to show substantial breadth. Non-spike TCR breadth was comparable between vaccine and placebo recipients, consistent with the vaccine containing only spike.

The receptor was isolated from a person aged 18 to 65 who received the Ad26.COV2.S COVID-19 vaccine or a placebo. Sequenced material: peripheral blood, taken in a trial of Ad26.COV2.S vaccine versus placebo. The rearrangement joined TRBV27 to TRBJ1-5, with the D gene too uncertain to name. Here the CDR3 is given as CASSLFGSLQPQHF. Read as DNA, the sequence is TGTGCCAGCAGTTTATTCGGCAGCTTGCAGCCCCAGCATTTT.